Below, one T cell receptor beta chain is given with its context. These data come from a study of control samples from healthy donors and cancer patients. The V end lost 8 bases, the J end lost 4 bases, and 9 bases lay between the germline ends. The CDR3 is made up of 12 amino acids. The germline V gene has CDR1 SEHNR and CDR2 FQNEAQ (reference sequence). The data were produced by immunoSEQ multiplex PCR, yet TCRdb's version contains in-frame clones alone and is incomplete. The sample includes some 130,000 clones, around 90% seen only once; the top ten take roughly 2.5%. The sample was blood. This clonotype was obtained from a man younger than 30 in good health. The V gene is TRBV7-9, the J gene TRBJ1-5; unclear D gene. The CDR3 DNA follows: TGTGCCAGCGGTTTAGGGAATCAGCCCCAGCATTTT. Protein: CASGLGNQPQHF.